Listed below are T cell receptor beta chains from one sample, sequenced in a study of T cells in localized non-small cell lung cancer. Some clones are missing from TCRdb's copy, which holds only in-frame ones; the method was immunoSEQ multiplex PCR. The sample records around 41,000 clones, 86% being singletons. The sample in question was peripheral blood, obtained before any cancer treatment. The source is a woman aged 18 to 50 with stage III lung adenocarcinoma. Each CDR3 is given with its conserved first and last residue. A D gene is named only where the DNA matches it firmly. Where a row states a size, it is once, few, many or the class of an expanded clone; other rows omit it.

d_gene: TRBD2; j_gene: TRBJ2-5; v_gene: TRBV6-6; abundance: .; CDR3aa: CASTEGLAGDQETQYF
d_gene: TRBD1; j_gene: TRBJ1-5; v_gene: TRBV9; abundance: .; CDR3aa: CASSVVRQGARSNQPQHF
d_gene: TRBD1; j_gene: TRBJ1-6; v_gene: TRBV6-6; abundance: few; CDR3aa: CASSTGQGGSPLHF
d_gene: TRBD2; j_gene: TRBJ2-2; v_gene: TRBV11-2; abundance: .; CDR3aa: CASSRVAGGPGELFF
d_gene: .; j_gene: TRBJ1-3; v_gene: TRBV30; abundance: .; CDR3aa: CAWSPRFSGNTIYF
d_gene: TRBD1; j_gene: TRBJ2-7; v_gene: TRBV19; abundance: .; CDR3aa: CASKTTGQGWNEQYF
d_gene: .; j_gene: TRBJ2-7; v_gene: TRBV5-6; abundance: .; CDR3aa: CASSPGHPYEQYF
d_gene: .; j_gene: TRBJ1-3; v_gene: TRBV25-1; abundance: once; CDR3aa: CASRGPSSGNTIYF
d_gene: .; j_gene: TRBJ2-3; v_gene: TRBV7-8; abundance: .; CDR3aa: CASSLVARSRTDTQYF
d_gene: .; j_gene: TRBJ2-2; v_gene: TRBV5-1; abundance: .; CDR3aa: CASSLRTNTGELFF
d_gene: .; j_gene: TRBJ2-2; v_gene: TRBV18; abundance: .; CDR3aa: CASSPDWGRNTGELFF
d_gene: .; j_gene: TRBJ1-1; v_gene: TRBV11-2; abundance: .; CDR3aa: CASSSGLYTEAFF
d_gene: .; j_gene: TRBJ1-2; v_gene: TRBV5-4; abundance: .; CDR3aa: CASSLTANYGYTF
d_gene: .; j_gene: TRBJ1-5; v_gene: TRBV19; abundance: few; CDR3aa: CASSTSLLVGNQPQHF
d_gene: .; j_gene: TRBJ1-5; v_gene: TRBV19; abundance: .; CDR3aa: CASSIWGSNQPQHF
d_gene: .; j_gene: TRBJ2-7; v_gene: TRBV4-2; abundance: .; CDR3aa: CASSIDGSSYEQYF
d_gene: TRBD2; j_gene: TRBJ2-1; v_gene: TRBV5-6; abundance: .; CDR3aa: CASISGGVGEQFF
d_gene: .; j_gene: TRBJ2-7; v_gene: TRBV11-1; abundance: .; CDR3aa: CASSLEGSRRPYEQYF
d_gene: .; j_gene: TRBJ1-1; v_gene: TRBV7-2; abundance: .; CDR3aa: CASSFQGNTEAFF
d_gene: .; j_gene: TRBJ2-7; v_gene: TRBV18; abundance: .; CDR3aa: CASSPVVDRNYEQYF
d_gene: .; j_gene: TRBJ2-7; v_gene: TRBV18; abundance: .; CDR3aa: CASSLPGDDYEQYF
d_gene: .; j_gene: TRBJ1-4; v_gene: TRBV7-9; abundance: .; CDR3aa: CASSLNSGRVTSEKLFF
d_gene: .; j_gene: TRBJ1-1; v_gene: TRBV27; abundance: .; CDR3aa: CASSRRGQNTEAFF
d_gene: .; j_gene: TRBJ1-2; v_gene: TRBV28; abundance: .; CDR3aa: CASSLSTSRHGYTF
d_gene: TRBD1; j_gene: TRBJ1-4; v_gene: TRBV7-2; abundance: .; CDR3aa: CASSLRVQGAVEKLFF
d_gene: .; j_gene: TRBJ1-1; v_gene: TRBV5-4; abundance: .; CDR3aa: CASSSTGWVGDAGAFF
d_gene: .; j_gene: TRBJ2-7; v_gene: TRBV7-6; abundance: .; CDR3aa: CASSPIEQYF
d_gene: .; j_gene: TRBJ1-4; v_gene: TRBV18; abundance: .; CDR3aa: CASSPGIHNEKLFF
d_gene: TRBD1; j_gene: TRBJ1-2; v_gene: TRBV18; abundance: .; CDR3aa: CASSPQDRPSYGYTF
d_gene: TRBD1; j_gene: TRBJ2-5; v_gene: TRBV7-3; abundance: few; CDR3aa: CASSLMGQGQTQYF
d_gene: TRBD1; j_gene: TRBJ2-1; v_gene: TRBV11-3; abundance: .; CDR3aa: CASSPGTGGRNEQFF
d_gene: TRBD2; j_gene: TRBJ2-3; v_gene: TRBV9; abundance: .; CDR3aa: CASSPRTRGTDTQYF
d_gene: .; j_gene: TRBJ1-1; v_gene: TRBV5-1; abundance: .; CDR3aa: CASSLRSLMNTEAFF
d_gene: .; j_gene: TRBJ1-1; v_gene: TRBV6-6; abundance: .; CDR3aa: CATIYNWDGLRTEAFF
d_gene: TRBD1; j_gene: TRBJ2-7; v_gene: TRBV11-3; abundance: .; CDR3aa: CASSRSGTGGWEQYF
d_gene: TRBD2; j_gene: TRBJ2-2; v_gene: TRBV2; abundance: .; CDR3aa: CASGASGGFTGELFF
d_gene: .; j_gene: TRBJ1-1; v_gene: TRBV7-2; abundance: .; CDR3aa: CASSLSGQAVNTEAFF
d_gene: .; j_gene: TRBJ1-1; v_gene: TRBV6-1; abundance: .; CDR3aa: CASSEPLVVSGETFF
d_gene: .; j_gene: TRBJ1-5; v_gene: TRBV15; abundance: .; CDR3aa: CATSRERGTGNQPQHF
d_gene: .; j_gene: TRBJ2-4; v_gene: TRBV6-1; abundance: .; CDR3aa: CASRGGTPRLYF
d_gene: .; j_gene: TRBJ1-4; v_gene: TRBV27; abundance: .; CDR3aa: CASSRRVTNEKLFF
d_gene: TRBD1; j_gene: TRBJ1-1; v_gene: TRBV5-1; abundance: .; CDR3aa: CASSLGQGTNTEAFF
d_gene: .; j_gene: TRBJ2-3; v_gene: TRBV10-1; abundance: .; CDR3aa: CASGPSGTDTQYF
d_gene: .; j_gene: TRBJ1-1; v_gene: TRBV5-6; abundance: .; CDR3aa: CASSLGGHTEAFF
d_gene: .; j_gene: TRBJ1-1; v_gene: TRBV30; abundance: .; CDR3aa: CAWSPFRDSEAFF
d_gene: TRBD2; j_gene: TRBJ2-3; v_gene: TRBV10-3; abundance: .; CDR3aa: CAISESVAGGGTDTQYF
d_gene: .; j_gene: TRBJ1-1; v_gene: TRBV5-1; abundance: .; CDR3aa: CASSFRQNTEAFF
d_gene: .; j_gene: TRBJ1-6; v_gene: TRBV15; abundance: .; CDR3aa: CATSRDPGLRSPLHF
d_gene: .; j_gene: TRBJ1-2; v_gene: TRBV25-1; abundance: few; CDR3aa: CASRLGAGRGYTF
d_gene: .; j_gene: TRBJ2-5; v_gene: TRBV7-9; abundance: .; CDR3aa: CASSLSISLETQYF
d_gene: .; j_gene: TRBJ1-5; v_gene: TRBV5-4; abundance: .; CDR3aa: CASSLAGEGQPQHF
d_gene: .; j_gene: TRBJ2-1; v_gene: TRBV7-2; abundance: .; CDR3aa: CASSPANEQFF
d_gene: .; j_gene: TRBJ2-7; v_gene: TRBV15; abundance: once; CDR3aa: CATSSWGSLSYEQYF
d_gene: TRBD1; j_gene: TRBJ1-3; v_gene: TRBV7-9; abundance: .; CDR3aa: CASSLAGNRDRGNTIYF
d_gene: TRBD1; j_gene: TRBJ1-5; v_gene: TRBV2; abundance: once; CDR3aa: CASREQGQSNQPQHF
d_gene: TRBD2; j_gene: TRBJ2-5; v_gene: TRBV2; abundance: .; CDR3aa: CASSRLAGEETQYF
d_gene: .; j_gene: TRBJ1-6; v_gene: TRBV7-2; abundance: .; CDR3aa: CASSFLPGSTDNSPLHF
d_gene: .; j_gene: TRBJ1-6; v_gene: TRBV6-1; abundance: .; CDR3aa: CASSEWDPVNSPLHF
d_gene: .; j_gene: TRBJ2-1; v_gene: TRBV11-3; abundance: .; CDR3aa: CASSLDSAVADNEQFF